The 24 T cell receptor beta chains given below trace back to one sample, sequenced in a study of Tregs in tolerant kidney transplant recipients. Assay: immunoSEQ multiplex PCR; the TCRdb copy retains only in-frame clones and omits some. The sample table sets out about 52,000 clones. Here the sequenced sample was CD4+ T cells from blood, taken before the transplant. The receptors stem from a human donor who received a combined kidney and bone marrow transplant.

Turning to this clone: Sequencing ends 3 residues short of the CDR3 end; the germline J gene provides the rest. The chain uses TRBV29-1 and TRBJ2-4; D gene uncertain. This CDR3 is built from 15 residues. With 2 bases removed from V and 0 bases from J, the gap between germline ends came to 11 bases. Germline assignment: CDR1 SQVTM and CDR2 ANQGSEA. CDR3 sequence reads: CSVEFSGLAKNIQYF. The CDR3 bases that were read are TGCAGCGTTGAATTCTCAGGCTTAGCCAAAAACATT.

Concerning this clone itself: The read comes to an end 3 residues before the CDR3 does, leaving the germline J gene to fill in the end. The chain employs TRBV6-2 or TRBV6-3 and TRBJ1-2; D not certain. CDR3 length: 15 residues. V shed 2 bases and J shed 3 bases, with 13 bases lying between them. Per germline, CDR1 MNHEY and CDR2 SVGEGT. The sequenced CDR3 bases are TGTGCCAGCAGTTACGACCAGGTGTCCTACTATGGC. Its translation: CASSYDQVSYYG. From start to end, the CDR3 is CASSYDQVSYYGYTF.

Details on this clone: Read coverage stops 3 residues before the CDR3 terminus; the germline J gene supplies the remainder. The J gene is TRBJ2-7, the V gene TRBV6-2 or TRBV6-3; D unresolved. V lost 5 bases, J lost 3 bases, and 20 bases lay in between. The CDR3 loop spans 16 amino acids. Germline V CDR1 and CDR2: MNHEY, SVGEGT. The CDR3 sequence is CASSPPRHHKIYEQYF. The CDR3 bases that were read are TGTGCCAGCAGTCCACCTCGACACCACAAAATCTACGAG.

Concerning this clone: Read sequence stops 3 residues before the CDR3 end, and the germline J gene provides the missing end. The chain is built from TRBV5-1 and TRBJ1-5, with D perhaps matching TRBD1 (6 bases). Between the trimmed V and J ends, which lost 4 bases and 4 bases, there was a span of 9 bases. This CDR3 comprises 13 residues. Looked up from germline, CDR1 is SGHRS and CDR2 is YFSETQ. CDR3 DNA (partial): TGCGCCAGCAGCCGGGACATTAATCAGCCC. Translated: CASSRDINQP. The complete CDR3 sequence is CASSRDINQPQHF.

To note about this clone: Read coverage stops 3 residues before the CDR3 terminus; the germline J gene supplies the remainder. This chain joins TRBV11-2 and TRBJ2-5; D uncertain. The ends were cut back, 0 bases at V and 4 bases at J, with 3 bases in the middle. This CDR3 is 12 amino acids long. CDR1 and CDR2 (germline): SGHAT, FQNNGV. CDR3 region: CASSLDRETQYF. The covered CDR3 bases are TGTGCCAGCAGCTTAGACAGAGAGACC.

Details on this clone: Sequencing ends 3 residues short of the CDR3 end; the germline J gene provides the rest. The gene calls are TRBV28 and TRBJ2-7; 12 nucleotides align to TRBD1. V lost 5 bases to trimming and J lost 0 bases; unmatched junction nucleotides: 11. There are 18 residues in the CDR3. CDR1 is MDHEN, CDR2 SYDVKM, per germline. CDR3 DNA (partial): TGTGCCAGCAGTACCCGGGACAGGGGGCTTCTTCACTCCTACGAG. It is translated as CASSTRDRGLLHSYE. The full CDR3 protein reads CASSTRDRGLLHSYEQYF.

On this clone itself: The read stops 3 residues short of the end of the CDR3; the missing end is completed from the germline J gene. The chain uses TRBV20-1 and TRBJ2-3; D perhaps matches TRBD1 (6 bases). With 2 bases removed from V and 0 bases from J, the gap between germline ends came to 12 bases. Per the germline V gene, CDR1 is DFQATT and CDR2 is SNEGSKA (reference sequence). The CDR3 contains 15 residues. Incomplete CDR3 DNA: TGCAGTGCTAGACGAAGGGGGATAAGCACAGATACG. This encodes CSARRRGISTDT. The whole CDR3 protein is CSARRRGISTDTQYF.

Worth noting for this clone: The CDR3 goes on 3 residues after the read ends, and that part is filled in from the germline J gene. The chain employs TRBV19 and TRBJ1-2, with TRBD1 matching over 9 bases. Germline V lookup: CDR1 LNHDA, CDR2 SQIVND (reference sequence). The ends lost 4 bases at V and 7 bases at J; junction bases unmatched: 7. This CDR3 has 14 residues. The CDR3 bases that were read are TGTGCCAGTAGTAGTCGGACAGGGGTGGTTGGC. The encoded protein is CASSSRTGVVG. The complete CDR3 sequence is CASSSRTGVVGYTF.

Comments on this clone: The CDR3 is cut off 3 residues early in the read; its end comes from the germline J gene. J is TRBJ1-1 and V is TRBV2; weak D call: TRBD1 (6 bases). CDR1 is SNHLY, CDR2 FYNNEI, per germline. The CDR3 contains 16 residues. V was clipped by 4 bases and J by 4 bases, with 19 bases between them. The CDR3 loop reads CASSGGLGGAVTEAFF. The part of the CDR3 DNA that was read is TGTGCCAGCAGTGGGGGATTGGGGGGGGCGGTCACTGAA.

In regard to this clone: The CDR3 extends 3 residues past the end of the read, so its final part is completed from the germline J gene. The V call is TRBV7-2, the J call TRBJ1-2; D is perhaps TRBD1 (5 bases). The CDR3 is made up of 14 amino acids. In germline, CDR1 is SGHTA, CDR2 FQGNSA. V was clipped by 2 bases and J by 3 bases, with 10 bases between them. The CDR3 reads CASSLPGLYYGYTF. The sequenced part of the CDR3 DNA is TGTGCCAGCAGCTTACCAGGGCTCTACTATGGC.

As to this clone: Read data end 3 residues before the CDR3 end; the end is taken from the germline J gene. The chain recombines TRBV29-1 with TRBJ1-2, with 9 bases that match TRBD1. In germline, CDR1 is SQVTM, CDR2 ANQGSEA. CDR3 length: 16 residues. The V segment lost 7 bases and the J segment 4 bases; nucleotides outside the gene matches: 16. This chain's CDR3 is CSAEGGTGRKSYGYTF. CDR3 DNA, as far as it was read: TGCAGCGCAGAAGGTGGGACAGGGCGAAAAAGCTATGGC.

A remark on this clone: The read falls 3 residues short of the CDR3 end, and the missing part is taken from the germline J gene. The chain uses TRBV7-2 and TRBJ1-5; TRBD1 aligns across 7 bases. The CDR3 is 14 amino acids. The V gene's germline CDR1 is SGHTA and CDR2 FQGNSA. The V and J ends lost 5 bases and 2 bases, in that order; junction bases with no gene match: 3. CDR3 DNA, as far as it was read: TGTGCCAGCAGCCTCGGGACAGGCAATCAGCCC. It codes for CASSLGTGNQP. The CDR3, in full, reads CASSLGTGNQPQHF.

Worth noting for this clone: The CDR3 end lies 3 residues beyond the end of the read and is filled in from the germline J gene. This chain connects TRBV6-1 to TRBJ1-2; 8 bases fit TRBD1. J lost 2 bases, V lost 2 bases, and 10 bases had no gene match. Germline V gives CDR1 MNHNS, CDR2 SASEGT. The CDR3 has 17 amino acids. The sequenced CDR3 bases are TGTGCCAGCAGTGAACAAAGGGACAGGTTACCAAACTATGGC. It codes for CASSEQRDRLPNYG. The whole CDR3 protein is CASSEQRDRLPNYGYTF.

For this clone: The DNA ends 3 residues before the CDR3 does, and the rest of the CDR3 is filled in from the germline J gene. This rearrangement joins TRBV5-4 to TRBJ2-2; D is unresolved. The CDR3 contains 14 residues. Germline V gives CDR1 SGHNT, CDR2 YYREEE (reference sequence). The V end lost 4 bases, the J end lost 5 bases, and 12 bases lay between the germline ends. The CDR3 DNA, read in part, is TGTGCCAGCAGCCCCCCAACAAAGACCGGGGAG. Its protein is CASSPPTKTGE. In full, the CDR3 is CASSPPTKTGELFF.

CDR3: CASSPGLAGVGSYNEQFF. The covered CDR3 bases are TGTGCCAGCTCACCTGGACTAGCGGGAGTAGGGTCCTACAATGAG. This chain joins TRBV18 and TRBJ2-1; TRBD2 matches at 13 bases. Read sequence stops 3 residues before the CDR3 end, and the germline J gene provides the missing end. From germline, CDR1 is KGHSH and CDR2 LQKENI. V shed 3 bases, J shed 1 base, and the junction held 6 bases outside the gene matches. The CDR3 is 18 amino acids. Drawing the rest from reference TRBV18 and TRBJ2-1, the complete variable domain is NAGVMQNPRHLVRRRGQEARLRCSPMKGHSHVYWYRQLPEEGLKFMVYLQKENIIDESGMPKERFSAEFPKEGPSILRIQQVVRGDSAAYFCASSPGLAGVGSYNEQFFGPGTRLTVL.

Turning to this clone: The read ends 3 residues shy of where the CDR3 ends; the end is completed using the germline J gene. The chain recombines TRBV19 with TRBJ1-4; 8 positions match TRBD1. CDR1 LNHDA and CDR2 SQIVND come from the germline V gene (reference sequence). CDR3 length equals 15 residues. The ends lost 4 bases at V and 5 bases at J; junction bases unmatched: 6. The CDR3 DNA, read in part, is TGTGCCAGTAGTACAAGACAGGGGCTCAATGAAAAA. Residues: CASSTRQGLNEK. Given in full, the CDR3 is CASSTRQGLNEKLFF.

Note on this clone: The read is 3 residues too short to cover the CDR3 end, so that end is filled in from the germline J gene. The chain employs TRBV6-2 or TRBV6-3 and TRBJ2-7, with 12 bases that match TRBD2. The germline CDR1 and CDR2 sequences are MNHEY and SVGEGT. Trimming cost V 7 bases and J 1 base; bases outside gene matches: 2. The CDR3 contains 14 residues. CDR3 DNA (partial): TGTGCCAGCACGGGACTAGCGGGTTCCTACGAG. Protein product: CASTGLAGSYE. The CDR3 reads in full as CASTGLAGSYEQYF.

To note about this clone: The observed sequence ends 3 residues before the CDR3 terminus, with the missing tail filled in from the germline J gene. This chain joins TRBV19 and TRBJ2-5; the match to TRBD1 covers 8 bases. The CDR3 sequence is 15 residues long. Looked up from germline, CDR1 is LNHDA and CDR2 is SQIVND (reference sequence). The junction had 11 bases not matched to a gene; V was cut back by 6 bases and J by 5 bases. The CDR3 here is CASSRPDRGGETQYF. The part of the CDR3 DNA that was read is TGTGCCAGTAGCAGGCCTGACAGGGGCGGTGAGACC.

Details on this clone: Read coverage stops 3 residues before the CDR3 terminus; the germline J gene supplies the remainder. The V gene is TRBV19, the J gene TRBJ1-5; D is perhaps TRBD1 (5 bases). V was trimmed by 10 bases and J by 3 bases, leaving 19 bases between them. The CDR3 totals 15 residues. CDR1 LNHDA and CDR2 SQIVND come from the germline V gene (reference sequence). This chain's CDR3 is CATRGKGYNNQPQHF. CDR3 bases read: TGTGCCACTAGGGGCAAGGGGTATAACAATCAGCCC.

Comment on this clone: The read falls 3 residues short of the CDR3 end, and the missing part is taken from the germline J gene. Other DNA sequences in this sample translate to the same CDR3. The V call is TRBV7-9, the J call TRBJ2-2; the D gene is possibly TRBD1 (6 bases). CDR1 SEHNR and CDR2 FQNEAQ come from the germline V gene (reference sequence). The CDR3 spans 13 residues. Trimming took 5 bases from V and 5 from J, leaving 9 bases between them. The CDR3 bases that were read are TGTGCCAGCAGCCTACAGGGAACCGGGGAG. Amino acid sequence: CASSLQGTGE. In full, the CDR3 reads CASSLQGTGELFF.

A word on this clone: The CDR3 end lies 3 residues beyond the end of the read and is filled in from the germline J gene. The V gene is TRBV6-1, the J gene TRBJ2-3; D is possibly TRBD1 (5 bases). Between the trimmed V and J ends, which lost 4 bases and 0 bases, there was a span of 8 bases. This CDR3 has 14 amino acids. In germline, CDR1 is MNHNS, CDR2 SASEGT. The CDR3 here is CASSVAGSTDTQYF. The sequenced part of the CDR3 DNA is TGTGCCAGCAGTGTGGCAGGGAGCACAGATACG.

Turning to this clone: The CDR3 end lies 3 residues beyond the end of the read and is filled in from the germline J gene. The chain employs TRBV5-1 and TRBJ1-6; 9 positions agree with TRBD1. Germline CDR1 SGHRS, CDR2 YFSETQ. J lost 8 bases, V lost 5 bases, and 5 bases had no gene match. This CDR3 has 14 amino acids. CDR3 DNA (partial): TGCGCCAGCAGAGGGGGACAGGGTGATTCACCC. Its translation: CASRGGQGDSP. The CDR3 reads in full as CASRGGQGDSPLHF.

A note on this clone: The read comes to an end 3 residues before the CDR3 does, leaving the germline J gene to fill in the end. This chain uses TRBV18 with TRBJ2-7; 10 bases match TRBD2. The CDR3 has 15 amino acids. Trimming took 4 bases from V and 5 from J; bases not matched to a gene: 8. Germline CDR1 KGHSH, CDR2 LQKENI. Partial CDR3 DNA: TGTGCCAGCTCACTAAGCCTAGCGGGAGAGGACGAG. This sequence encodes CASSLSLAGEDE. The complete CDR3 protein is CASSLSLAGEDEQYF.

To note about this clone: The CDR3 end falls 3 residues outside the read, so it is completed with the germline J gene. This chain uses TRBV7-9 with TRBJ1-2; 7 positions match TRBD1. CDR1 SEHNR and CDR2 FQNEAQ come from the germline V gene (reference sequence). V was clipped by 5 bases and J by 7 bases; unmatched bases: 10. The CDR3 is made up of 14 amino acids. The CDR3 protein is CASSHFQGEGGYTF. The sequenced part of the CDR3 DNA is TGTGCCAGCAGCCATTTCCAGGGGGAGGGTGGC.